Each of the 25 T cell receptor beta chains below was sequenced from the same sample in a study of blood T cell repertoires in COVID-19. TCRdb keeps only in-frame clones here, not all; method: immunoSEQ multiplex PCR. The data show around 130,000 clones, around four fifths seen once. Specimen: peripheral blood. The receptor set was obtained from a man aged 35 to 55 with active or convalescent COVID-19.

With regard to this clone: A much larger clone sits a single nucleotide away, making a read error possible. This chain links TRBV5-1 with TRBJ2-5, with D perhaps TRBD2 (6 bases). CDR3 length: 13 residues. Trimming stripped 2 bases from V and 3 bases from J, with 8 bases between. Germline loops: CDR1 SGHRS, CDR2 YFSETQ. The CDR3 nucleotides read TGCGCCAGCAGCTTAGGACTAAAAGAGACCCAGTACTTC. Translation gives CASSLGLKETQYF.

The rearrangement uses TRBV18 and TRBJ1-3; D remains ambiguous. CDR3 length: 16 residues. V lost 5 bases, J lost 1 base, and 15 bases lay in between. The germline CDR1 and CDR2 sequences are KGHSH and LQKENI. CDR3 in DNA: TGTGCCAGCTCAACATCGGACGGGATATCTGGAAACACCATATATTTT. Translation: CASSTSDGISGNTIYF.

The rearrangement links TRBV27 to TRBJ2-2; tentative D call: TRBD2 (6 bases). This CDR3 is 14 amino acids long. Trimming took off 4 bases at V and 5 bases at J, with 11 bases between the two ends. The germline V gene encodes CDR1 MNHEY and CDR2 SMNVEV (reference sequence). CDR3 loop: CASSSSGGTGELFF. The CDR3 DNA reads as TGTGCCAGCAGTTCATCTGGGGGGACCGGGGAGCTGTTTTTT.

V usage is TRBV18 and J usage is TRBJ2-7; the match to TRBD2 covers 15 bases. Germline V gene data show CDR1 as KGHSH and CDR2 as LQKENI. The CDR3 has 18 amino acids. V lost 3 bases and J lost 2; bases outside the gene matches: 8. Here the CDR3 DNA reads TGTGCCAGCTCACCGATGGGACTAGCGGGGGGTGGGACCTACGAGCAGTACTTC. As protein: CASSPMGLAGGGTYEQYF.

The chain combines TRBV6-2 or TRBV6-3 with TRBJ2-3; 12 bases are a match to TRBD2. This CDR3 is built from 15 residues. Trimming took 4 bases from V and 4 from J; bases not matched to a gene: 3. The germline V gene has CDR1 MNHEY and CDR2 SVGEGT. The CDR3 spells CASSLSSGGADTQYF. The DNA of the CDR3 is TGTGCCAGCAGTTTGTCTAGCGGGGGGGCAGATACGCAGTATTTT.

The V call is TRBV11-2, the J call TRBJ2-3, with a possible D match to TRBD2 (6 bases). CDR3 length equals 15 residues. Germline CDR1 and CDR2: SGHAT and FQNNGV. Trimming removed 1 base at V and 3 bases at J, with 11 bases between. CDR3 in DNA: TGTGCCAGCAGCTTAGTCCTGGGACTGACAGATACGCAGTATTTT. This translates into CASSLVLGLTDTQYF.

V is TRBV9 and J is TRBJ2-2; 9 bases map to TRBD1. J gave up 5 bases and V 4 bases, and 12 bases lay outside the gene matches. CDR3 size: 17 residues. Germline-derived CDR1 and CDR2 are SGDLS and YYNGEE. CDR3 bases: TGTGCCAGCAGCCCACACCCCGGACAGGGGAGGACCGGGGAGCTGTTTTTT. Its translation: CASSPHPGQGRTGELFF.

The chain joins TRBV7-9 to TRBJ1-4; 9 bases line up with TRBD1. There are 14 residues in the CDR3. V lost 7 bases to trimming and J lost 6 bases; unmatched junction nucleotides: 6. The germline gives CDR1 SEHNR, CDR2 FQNEAQ (reference sequence). The CDR3 loop reads CASTWRTGDEKLFF. The CDR3 nucleotides read TGTGCCAGCACCTGGCGGACAGGGGATGAAAAACTGTTTTTT.

This rearrangement joins TRBV10-3 to TRBJ1-4; unclear D gene. The CDR3 is made up of 13 amino acids. Deletions cut 6 bases from V and 7 bases from J, with 12 bases between. CDR1 is ENHRY and CDR2 is SYGVKD in the germline V gene. CDR3 region: CAISYDWSEKLFF. CDR3 DNA sequence: TGTGCCATCAGCTACGATTGGAGTGAAAAACTGTTTTTT.

This sequence joins TRBV28 and TRBJ1-5, with D uncertain. Germline V gene sequence: CDR1 MDHEN, CDR2 SYDVKM. Between the trimmed V and J ends, which lost 7 bases and 2 bases, there was a span of 12 bases. The CDR3 contains 14 residues. As DNA, the CDR3 is TGTGCCAGCATCGAGGGAGGCGGCAATCAGCCCCAGCATTTT. Amino acids: CASIEGGGNQPQHF.

This sequence joins TRBV19 and TRBJ1-5; unclear D gene. Trimming took 0 bases from V and 8 from J, leaving 8 bases between them. CDR3 length: 13 residues. Germline V CDR1 and CDR2: LNHDA, SQIVND (reference sequence). Here the CDR3 DNA reads TGTGCCAGTAGTATAGATCACGGGAAGCCCCAGCATTTT. Encoded protein: CASSIDHGKPQHF.

The genes are TRBV19 and TRBJ1-4, with 9 bases lining up with TRBD1. Germline V gene data show CDR1 as LNHDA and CDR2 as SQIVND (reference sequence). The CDR3 runs to 15 residues. V was clipped by 3 bases and J by 5 bases; unmatched bases: 4. The chain's CDR3 is CASSIGDRENEKLFF. The CDR3 bases are TGTGCCAGTAGTATTGGGGACAGGGAGAATGAAAAACTGTTTTTT.

This sequence joins TRBV6-2 or TRBV6-3 and TRBJ2-5; 11 bases match TRBD2. J gave up 5 bases and V 4 bases, and 12 bases lay outside the gene matches. The germline V gene encodes CDR1 MNHEY and CDR2 SVGEGT. The CDR3 is made up of 17 amino acids. The CDR3 DNA follows: TGTGCCAGCAGTTTCGTGGCTAGCGGGGGGCCACGGGAGACCCAGTACTTC. It translates to CASSFVASGGPRETQYF.

This clone has only a few counts. The rearrangement uses TRBV30 and TRBJ1-5; D is ambiguous. Germline assignment: CDR1 GTSNPN and CDR2 SVGIG (reference sequence). This CDR3 region has 13 residues. V lost 5 bases and J lost 1, with 9 bases in between. CDR3 DNA: TGTGCCTGGGGTGGGCCAAGCAATCAGCCCCAGCATTTT. Its translation: CAWGGPSNQPQHF.

The CDR3 loop is CASMEFDRVETQYF. The CDR3, as DNA: TGTGCCAGCATGGAATTTGACAGGGTAGAGACCCAGTACTTC. The chain carries TRBV2 and TRBJ2-5, with 7 bases identical to TRBD1. This CDR3 is built from 14 residues. J was trimmed by 4 bases and V by 7 bases; bases with no gene match: 9. Per germline, CDR1 SNHLY and CDR2 FYNNEI.

The chain employs TRBV7-7 and TRBJ2-7; tentative D call: TRBD1 (6 bases). The germline V gene has CDR1 SSHAT and CDR2 FNYEAQ (reference sequence). The CDR3 sequence is 14 residues long. V shed 5 bases and J shed 0 bases, with 11 bases lying between them. This chain's CDR3 is CASSPTGPSYEQYF. In nucleotides, the CDR3 is TGTGCCAGCAGCCCGACAGGACCCTCCTACGAGCAGTACTTC.

This clone has a single count. The rearrangement links TRBV5-4 to TRBJ2-7; 7 bases are a match to TRBD1. J lost 5 bases, V lost 4 bases, and 12 bases had no gene match. CDR1 is SGHNT and CDR2 is YYREEE in the germline V gene (reference sequence). This CDR3 comprises 15 residues. CDR3 loop: CASSLGTEIFHEQYF. The DNA of the CDR3 is TGTGCCAGCAGCCTTGGGACAGAAATATTCCACGAGCAGTACTTC.

This clone was seen more than once but under ten times. This rearrangement joins TRBV20-1 to TRBJ1-5, with D unclear. V dropped 3 bases and J dropped 0 bases, with 6 bases sitting between them. Germline V CDR1 and CDR2: DFQATT, SNEGSKA (reference sequence). The CDR3 has 13 amino acids. The DNA for the CDR3 is TGCAGTGCTAGTAGAGATAGCAATCAGCCCCAGCATTTT. This gives the protein CSASRDSNQPQHF.

The chain recombines TRBV30 with TRBJ2-1; D is possibly TRBD2 (7 bases). This CDR3 is 16 amino acids long. V lost 0 bases and J lost 1, with 13 bases in between. Germline V gene sequence: CDR1 GTSNPN, CDR2 SVGIG (reference sequence). The CDR3 sequence: CAWSVGGGASYNEQFF. CDR3 bases: TGTGCCTGGAGTGTAGGGGGGGGCGCTTCCTACAATGAGCAGTTCTTC. The full variable domain, in which reference TRBV30 and TRBJ2-1 provide the parts outside the CDR3, is SQTIHQWPATLVQPVGSPLSLECTVEGTSNPNLYWYRQAAGRGLQLLFYSVGIGQISSEVPQNLSASRPQDRQFILSSKKLLLSDSGFYLCAWSVGGGASYNEQFFGPGTRLTVL.

The chain joins TRBV7-3 to TRBJ1-5, with TRBD1 matching over 7 bases. J was trimmed by 2 bases and V by 5 bases; bases with no gene match: 15. CDR3 length: 18 residues. The V gene's germline CDR1 is SGHTA and CDR2 FQGTGA. The CDR3 spells CASSDPDRNYMGNQPQHF. CDR3 bases: TGTGCCAGCAGCGACCCGGACAGGAATTATATGGGCAATCAGCCCCAGCATTTT.

The V gene is TRBV6-5, the J gene TRBJ1-1; TRBD1 might be the D (6 bases). The germline V and J ends were trimmed by 9 bases and 0 bases, with 11 bases remaining between them. This CDR3 has 13 residues. Germline V gene lookup returns CDR1 MNHEY and CDR2 SVGAGI. This CDR3 is CASSGQLNTEAFF. The CDR3 nucleotides are TGTGCCAGTTCGGGACAACTGAACACTGAAGCTTTCTTT.

This chain connects TRBV19 to TRBJ1-6, with TRBD1 matching 7 bases. This CDR3 has 17 amino acids. Per the germline V gene, CDR1 is LNHDA and CDR2 is SQIVND (reference sequence). V was pared by 8 bases and J by 0 bases, with 10 bases of the junction left unmatched. The CDR3 loop reads CASSGTVSSSYNSPLHF. In DNA form, the CDR3 reads TGTGCCAGTTCCGGGACAGTCTCCAGCTCCTATAATTCACCCCTCCACTTT.

V gene TRBV7-2 combines with J gene TRBJ2-3; D possibly corresponds to TRBD1 (6 bases). V shed 6 bases and J shed 7 bases, with 11 bases lying between them. CDR1 and CDR2 (germline): SGHTA, FQGNSA. This CDR3 has 12 residues. The CDR3 loop reads CASRQGANTQYF. The CDR3 coding sequence is TGTGCCAGCAGACAGGGTGCTAATACGCAGTATTTT.

The chain uses TRBV3-1 (or the pseudogene TRBV3-2) and TRBJ1-2; tentatively, D is TRBD1 (6 bases). CDR1 is LGHDT and CDR2 is YNNKEL in the germline V gene (reference sequence). The CDR3 is made up of 13 amino acids. The ends were cut back, 8 bases at V and 5 bases at J, with 15 bases in the middle. As DNA, the CDR3 is TGTGCCAGCTCTATCCCGGGACAATATGGCTACACCTTC. Residues: CASSIPGQYGYTF.

This rearrangement joins TRBV6-5 to TRBJ1-4; 8 positions match TRBD1. The trim removed 4 bases at V and 6 bases at J, leaving 7 bases unmatched. The germline gives CDR1 MNHEY, CDR2 SVGAGI. The CDR3 is 15 amino acids. The CDR3 coding sequence is TGTGCCAGCAGTTTGGGAGGACAGGGTTATGAAAAACTGTTTTTT. Residues: CASSLGGQGYEKLFF.